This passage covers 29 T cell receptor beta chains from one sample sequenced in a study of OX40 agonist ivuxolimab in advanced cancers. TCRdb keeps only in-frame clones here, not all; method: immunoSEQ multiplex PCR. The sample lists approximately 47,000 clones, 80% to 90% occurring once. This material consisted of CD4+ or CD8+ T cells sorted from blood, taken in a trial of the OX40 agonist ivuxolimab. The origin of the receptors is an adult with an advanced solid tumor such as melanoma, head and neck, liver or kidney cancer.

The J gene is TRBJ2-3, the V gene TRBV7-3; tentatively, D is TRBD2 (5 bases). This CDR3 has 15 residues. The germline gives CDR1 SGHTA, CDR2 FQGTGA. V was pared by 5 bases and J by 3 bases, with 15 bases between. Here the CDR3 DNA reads TGTGCCAGCAGCCCAGCACTAGTGGGAACAGATACGCAGTATTTT. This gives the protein CASSPALVGTDTQYF.

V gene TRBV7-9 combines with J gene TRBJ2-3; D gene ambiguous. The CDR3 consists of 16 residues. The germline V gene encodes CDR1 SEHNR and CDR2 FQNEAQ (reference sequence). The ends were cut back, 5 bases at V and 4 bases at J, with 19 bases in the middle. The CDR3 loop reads CASSPLVGPVADTQYF. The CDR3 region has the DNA TGTGCCAGCAGCCCCCTAGTGGGTCCCGTGGCAGATACGCAGTATTTT.

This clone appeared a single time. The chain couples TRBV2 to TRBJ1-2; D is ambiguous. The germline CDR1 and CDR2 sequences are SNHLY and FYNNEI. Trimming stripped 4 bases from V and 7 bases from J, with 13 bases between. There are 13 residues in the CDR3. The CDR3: CASSGGRVFGYTF. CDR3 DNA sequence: TGTGCCAGCAGTGGCGGACGGGTGTTTGGCTACACCTTC.

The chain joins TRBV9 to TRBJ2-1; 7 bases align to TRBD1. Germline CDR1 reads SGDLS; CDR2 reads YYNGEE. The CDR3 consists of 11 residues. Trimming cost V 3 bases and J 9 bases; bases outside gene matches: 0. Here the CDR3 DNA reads TGTGCCAGCAGCGCAGGGGGTGAGCAGTTCTTC. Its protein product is CASSAGGEQFF.

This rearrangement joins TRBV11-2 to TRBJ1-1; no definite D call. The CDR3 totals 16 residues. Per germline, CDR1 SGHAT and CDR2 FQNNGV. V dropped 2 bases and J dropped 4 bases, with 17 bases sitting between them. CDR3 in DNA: TGTGCCAGCAGCTTATTTAGGGTCGGGGTGAGCACTGAAGCTTTCTTT. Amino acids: CASSLFRVGVSTEAFF.

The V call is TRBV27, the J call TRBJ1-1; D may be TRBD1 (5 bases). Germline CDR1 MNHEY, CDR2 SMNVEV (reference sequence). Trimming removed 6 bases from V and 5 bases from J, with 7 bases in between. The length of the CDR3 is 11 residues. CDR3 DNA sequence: TGTGCCAGCAGCTGGGGGACTGAAGCTTTCTTT. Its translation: CASSWGTEAFF.

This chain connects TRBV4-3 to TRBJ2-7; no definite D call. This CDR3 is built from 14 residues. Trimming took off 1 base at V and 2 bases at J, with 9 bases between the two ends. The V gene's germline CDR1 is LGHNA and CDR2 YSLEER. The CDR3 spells CASSQGRLAYEQYF. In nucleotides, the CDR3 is TGCGCCAGCAGCCAAGGACGCCTGGCCTACGAGCAGTACTTC.

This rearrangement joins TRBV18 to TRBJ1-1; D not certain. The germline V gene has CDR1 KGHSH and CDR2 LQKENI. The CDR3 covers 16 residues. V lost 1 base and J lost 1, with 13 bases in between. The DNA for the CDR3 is TGTGCCAGCTCACCACAATCGGGCAGGCCGAACACTGAAGCTTTCTTT. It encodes CASSPQSGRPNTEAFF.

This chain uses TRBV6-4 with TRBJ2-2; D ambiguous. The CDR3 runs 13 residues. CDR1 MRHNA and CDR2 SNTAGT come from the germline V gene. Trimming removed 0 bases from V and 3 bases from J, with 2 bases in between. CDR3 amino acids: CASSDSDTGELFF. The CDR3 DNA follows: TGTGCCAGCAGTGACTCAGACACCGGGGAGCTGTTTTTT.

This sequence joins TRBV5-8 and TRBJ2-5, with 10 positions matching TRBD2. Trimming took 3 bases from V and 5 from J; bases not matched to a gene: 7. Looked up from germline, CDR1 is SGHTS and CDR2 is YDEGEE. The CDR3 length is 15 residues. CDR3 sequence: CASSSLKLAGETQYF. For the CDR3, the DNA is TGTGCCAGCAGCTCCCTAAAACTAGCGGGGGAGACCCAGTACTTC. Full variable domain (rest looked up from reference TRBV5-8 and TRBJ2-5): EAGVTQSPTHLIKTRGQQATLRCSPISGHTSVYWYQQALGLGLQFLLWYDEGEERNRGNFPPRFSGRQFPNYSSELNVNALELEDSALYLCASSSLKLAGETQYFGPGTRLLVL.

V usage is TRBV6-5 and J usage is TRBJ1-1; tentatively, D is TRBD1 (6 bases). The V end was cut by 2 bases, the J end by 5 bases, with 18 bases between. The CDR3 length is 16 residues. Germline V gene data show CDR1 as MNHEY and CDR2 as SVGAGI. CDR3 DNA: TGTGCCAGCAGTTACGAGGGGGGCGCCGGCGGAACTGAAGCTTTCTTT. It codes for CASSYEGGAGGTEAFF.

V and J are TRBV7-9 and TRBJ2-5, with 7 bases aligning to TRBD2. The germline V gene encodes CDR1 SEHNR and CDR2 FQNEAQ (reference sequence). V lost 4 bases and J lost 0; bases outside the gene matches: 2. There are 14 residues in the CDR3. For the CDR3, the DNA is TGTGCCAGCAGCTGGGGGACTAACCAAGAGACCCAGTACTTC. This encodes CASSWGTNQETQYF.

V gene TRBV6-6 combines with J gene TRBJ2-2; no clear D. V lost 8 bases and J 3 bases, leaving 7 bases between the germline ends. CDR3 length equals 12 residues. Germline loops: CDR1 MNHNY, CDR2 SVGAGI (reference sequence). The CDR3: CASGVHTGELFF. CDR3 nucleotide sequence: TGTGCCAGCGGAGTACACACCGGGGAGCTGTTTTTT.

CDR3 coding DNA: TGTGCCAGCAGCCAGACAGGCCGCTCCTACGAGCAGTACTTC. It is translated as CASSQTGRSYEQYF. The chain joins TRBV5-8 to TRBJ2-7; possibly TRBD1 for D (6 bases). Germline V gene lookup returns CDR1 SGHTS and CDR2 YDEGEE. Trimming took off 4 bases at V and 0 bases at J, with 11 bases between the two ends. CDR3 length: 14 residues. The full variable domain, with the rest looked up from reference TRBV5-8 and TRBJ2-7, is EAGVTQSPTHLIKTRGQQATLRCSPISGHTSVYWYQQALGLGLQFLLWYDEGEERNRGNFPPRFSGRQFPNYSSELNVNALELEDSALYLCASSQTGRSYEQYFGPGTRLTVT.

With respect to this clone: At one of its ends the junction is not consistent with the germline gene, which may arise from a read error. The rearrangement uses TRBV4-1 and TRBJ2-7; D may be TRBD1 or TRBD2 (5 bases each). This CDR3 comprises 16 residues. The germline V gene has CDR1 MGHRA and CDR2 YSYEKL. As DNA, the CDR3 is TGCGCCAGCAGCGAAGACCGGGACGAAAAAGACTACGAGCAGTACTTC. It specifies CASSEDRDEKDYEQYF.

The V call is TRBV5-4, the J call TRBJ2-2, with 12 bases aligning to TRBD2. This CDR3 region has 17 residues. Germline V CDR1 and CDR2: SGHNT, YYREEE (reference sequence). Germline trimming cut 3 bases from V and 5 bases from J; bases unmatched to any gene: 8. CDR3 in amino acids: CASSYPRLAGGTGELFF. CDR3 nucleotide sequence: TGTGCCAGCAGCTACCCGCGGCTAGCGGGGGGGACCGGGGAGCTGTTTTTT.

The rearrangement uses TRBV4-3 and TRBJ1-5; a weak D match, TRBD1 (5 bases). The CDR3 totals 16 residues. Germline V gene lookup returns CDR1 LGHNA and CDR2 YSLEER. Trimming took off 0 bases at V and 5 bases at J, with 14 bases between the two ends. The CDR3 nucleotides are TGCGCCAGCAGCCAAGATCATGGGGTAGGGGATCAGCCCCAGCATTTT. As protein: CASSQDHGVGDQPQHF.

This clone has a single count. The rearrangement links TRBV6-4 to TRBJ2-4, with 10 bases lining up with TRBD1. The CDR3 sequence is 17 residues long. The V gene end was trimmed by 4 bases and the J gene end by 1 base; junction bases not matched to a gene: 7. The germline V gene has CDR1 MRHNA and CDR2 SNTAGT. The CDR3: CASSGRVGQGAKNIQYF. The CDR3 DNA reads TGTGCCAGCAGTGGGCGAGTGGGACAGGGGGCCAAAAACATTCAGTACTTC.

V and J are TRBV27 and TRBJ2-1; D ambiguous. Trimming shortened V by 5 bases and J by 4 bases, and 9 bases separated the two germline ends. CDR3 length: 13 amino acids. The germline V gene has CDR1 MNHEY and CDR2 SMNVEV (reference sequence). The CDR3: CASSPRPYNEQFF. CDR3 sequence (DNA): TGTGCCAGCAGTCCTCGTCCATACAATGAGCAGTTCTTC.

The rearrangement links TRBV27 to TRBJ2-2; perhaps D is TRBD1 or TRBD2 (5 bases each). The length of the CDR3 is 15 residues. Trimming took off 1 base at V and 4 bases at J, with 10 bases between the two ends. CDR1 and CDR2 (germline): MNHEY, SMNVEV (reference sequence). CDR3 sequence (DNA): TGTGCCAGCAGTTTATGGGGGAGTTCCACCGGGGAGCTGTTTTTT. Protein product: CASSLWGSSTGELFF.

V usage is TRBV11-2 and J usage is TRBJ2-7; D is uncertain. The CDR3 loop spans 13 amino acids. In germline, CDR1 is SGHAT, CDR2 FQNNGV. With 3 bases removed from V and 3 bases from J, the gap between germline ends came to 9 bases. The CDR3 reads CASSFDNGYEQYF. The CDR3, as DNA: TGTGCCAGCAGCTTTGACAACGGCTACGAGCAGTACTTC. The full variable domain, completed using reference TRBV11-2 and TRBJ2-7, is EAGVAQSPRYKIIEKRQSVAFWCNPISGHATLYWYQQILGQGPKLLIQFQNNGVVDDSQLPKDRFSAERLKGVDSTLKIQPAKLEDSAVYLCASSFDNGYEQYFGPGTRLTVT.

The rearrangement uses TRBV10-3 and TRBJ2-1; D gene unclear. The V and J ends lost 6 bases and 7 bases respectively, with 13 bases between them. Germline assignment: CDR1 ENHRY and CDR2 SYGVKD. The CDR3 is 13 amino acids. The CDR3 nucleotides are TGTGCCATCAGCACTGGGGATGGGAATGAGCAGTTCTTC. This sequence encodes CAISTGDGNEQFF.

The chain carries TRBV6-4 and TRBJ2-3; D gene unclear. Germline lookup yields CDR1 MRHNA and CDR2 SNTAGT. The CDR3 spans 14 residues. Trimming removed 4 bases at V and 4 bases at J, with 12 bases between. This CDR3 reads CASSVSPLPDTQYF. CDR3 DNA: TGTGCCAGCAGTGTTTCCCCCTTACCAGATACGCAGTATTTT.

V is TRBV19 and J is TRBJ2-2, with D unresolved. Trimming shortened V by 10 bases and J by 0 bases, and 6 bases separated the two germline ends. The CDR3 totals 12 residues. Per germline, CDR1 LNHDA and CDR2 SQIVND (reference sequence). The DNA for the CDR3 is TGTGCCATTCTAGCGAACACCGGGGAGCTGTTTTTT. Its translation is CAILANTGELFF.

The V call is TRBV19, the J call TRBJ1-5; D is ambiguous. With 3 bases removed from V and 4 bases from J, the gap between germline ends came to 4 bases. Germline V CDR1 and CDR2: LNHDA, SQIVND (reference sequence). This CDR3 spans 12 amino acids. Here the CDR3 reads CASSMRNQPQHF. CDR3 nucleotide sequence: TGTGCCAGTAGTATGCGTAATCAGCCCCAGCATTTT.

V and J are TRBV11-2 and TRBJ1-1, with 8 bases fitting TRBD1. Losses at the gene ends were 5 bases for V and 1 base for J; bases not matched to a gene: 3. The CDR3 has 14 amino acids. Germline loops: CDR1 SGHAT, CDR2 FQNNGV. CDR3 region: CASSPGTGNTEAFF. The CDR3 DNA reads TGTGCCAGCAGCCCCGGGACAGGGAACACTGAAGCTTTCTTT.

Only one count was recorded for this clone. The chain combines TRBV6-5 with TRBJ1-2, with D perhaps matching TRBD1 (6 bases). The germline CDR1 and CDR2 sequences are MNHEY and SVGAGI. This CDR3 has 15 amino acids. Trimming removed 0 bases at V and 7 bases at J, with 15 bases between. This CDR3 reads CASSYSGQGSSGYTF. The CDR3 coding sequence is TGTGCCAGCAGTTACTCGGGCCAGGGGTCGAGTGGCTACACCTTC.

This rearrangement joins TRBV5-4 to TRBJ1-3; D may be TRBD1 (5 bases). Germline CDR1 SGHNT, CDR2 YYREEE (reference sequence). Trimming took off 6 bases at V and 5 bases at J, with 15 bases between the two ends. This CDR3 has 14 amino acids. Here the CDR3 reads CASTHPGERNTIYF. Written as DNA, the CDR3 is TGTGCCAGCACCCACCCGGGGGAAAGAAACACCATATATTTT.

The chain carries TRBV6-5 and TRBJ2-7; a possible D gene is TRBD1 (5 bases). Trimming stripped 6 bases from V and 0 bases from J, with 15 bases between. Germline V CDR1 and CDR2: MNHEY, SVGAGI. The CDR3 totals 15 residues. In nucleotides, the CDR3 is TGTGCCAGCAGGCGTGCGGACACGGGCTCCTACGAGCAGTACTTC. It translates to CASRRADTGSYEQYF.